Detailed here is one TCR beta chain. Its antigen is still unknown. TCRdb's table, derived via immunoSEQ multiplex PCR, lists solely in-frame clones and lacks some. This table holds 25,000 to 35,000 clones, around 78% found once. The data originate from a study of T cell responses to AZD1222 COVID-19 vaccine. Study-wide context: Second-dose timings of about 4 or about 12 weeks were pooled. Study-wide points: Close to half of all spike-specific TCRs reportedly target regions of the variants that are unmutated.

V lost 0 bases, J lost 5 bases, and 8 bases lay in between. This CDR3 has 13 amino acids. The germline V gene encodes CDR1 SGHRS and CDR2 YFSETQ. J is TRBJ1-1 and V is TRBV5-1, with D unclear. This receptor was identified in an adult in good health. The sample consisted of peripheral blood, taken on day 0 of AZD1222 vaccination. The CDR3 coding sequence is TGCGCCAGCAGCTTGGGGGCAGAAACTGAAGCTTTCTTT. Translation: CASSLGAETEAFF.